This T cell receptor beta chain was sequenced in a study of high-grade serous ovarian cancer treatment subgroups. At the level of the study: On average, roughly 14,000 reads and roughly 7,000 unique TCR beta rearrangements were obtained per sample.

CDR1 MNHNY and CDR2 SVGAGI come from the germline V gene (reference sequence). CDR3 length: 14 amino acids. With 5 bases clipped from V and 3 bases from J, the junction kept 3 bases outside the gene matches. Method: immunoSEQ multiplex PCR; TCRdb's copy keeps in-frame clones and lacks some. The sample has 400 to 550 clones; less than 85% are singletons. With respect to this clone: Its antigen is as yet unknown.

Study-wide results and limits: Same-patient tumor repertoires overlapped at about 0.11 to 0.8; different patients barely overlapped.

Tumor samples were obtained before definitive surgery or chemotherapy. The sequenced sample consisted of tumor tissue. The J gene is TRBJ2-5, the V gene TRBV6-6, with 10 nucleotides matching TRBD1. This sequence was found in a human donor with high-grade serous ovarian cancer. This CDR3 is CASSTTGGKETQYF. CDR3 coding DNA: TGTGCCAGCAGTACGACAGGGGGCAAAGAGACCCAGTACTTC.